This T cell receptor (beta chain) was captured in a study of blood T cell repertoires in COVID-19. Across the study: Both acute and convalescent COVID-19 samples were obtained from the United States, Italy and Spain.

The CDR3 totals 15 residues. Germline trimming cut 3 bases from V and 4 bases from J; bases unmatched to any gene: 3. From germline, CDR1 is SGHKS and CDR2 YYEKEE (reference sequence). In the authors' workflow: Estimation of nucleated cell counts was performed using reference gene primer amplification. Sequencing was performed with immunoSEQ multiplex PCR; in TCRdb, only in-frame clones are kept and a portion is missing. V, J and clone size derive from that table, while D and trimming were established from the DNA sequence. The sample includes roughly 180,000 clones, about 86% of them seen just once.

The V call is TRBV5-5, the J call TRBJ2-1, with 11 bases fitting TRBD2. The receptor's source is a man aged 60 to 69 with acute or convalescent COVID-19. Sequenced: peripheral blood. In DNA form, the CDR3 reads TGTGCCAGCAGCTGGGGGACTAGCGGATACAATGAGCAGTTCTTC. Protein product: CASSWGTSGYNEQFF.